Below are 23 T cell receptor beta chains sequenced from a single sample in a study of beta chain features in type 1 diabetes. Sequenced material consisted of expressed TCRB transcripts (all of the isolated RNA was reverse transcribed). The repertoire was sequenced with immunoSEQ multiplex PCR; TCRdb's copy has only in-frame clones and lacks some. The table shows roughly 300,000 clones, with about 15% occurring only once. Source material: central memory CD4+ T cells from blood. These TCRs come from a man aged 25-45 years in good health.

This rearrangement joins TRBV28 to TRBJ1-2; perhaps TRBD1 as D (5 bases). This CDR3 spans 17 amino acids. Trimming shortened V by 5 bases and J by 7 bases, and 26 bases separated the two germline ends. Germline lookup yields CDR1 MDHEN and CDR2 SYDVKM. CDR3 amino acids: CASSPPIGPGTVGGYTF. CDR3 coding DNA: TGTGCCAGCAGTCCACCAATCGGTCCCGGGACCGTGGGTGGCTACACCTTC.

This chain connects TRBV29-1 to TRBJ2-5; D possibly corresponds to TRBD1 (6 bases). Per the germline V gene, CDR1 is SQVTM and CDR2 is ANQGSEA. The CDR3 sequence is 13 residues long. The ends were cut back, 4 bases at V and 5 bases at J, with 14 bases in the middle. In DNA form, the CDR3 reads TGCAGCGTTGGTTGGGGGCTCGAGGAGACCCAGTACTTC. Translating it yields CSVGWGLEETQYF.

This chain uses TRBV7-8 with TRBJ2-1; either TRBD1 or TRBD2 may supply D (5 bases each). The CDR3 runs 19 residues. Between the trimmed V and J ends, which lost 4 bases and 0 bases, there was a span of 22 bases. Per the germline V gene, CDR1 is SGHVS and CDR2 is FQNEAQ. The CDR3 DNA is TGTGCCAGCAGCTCAAGGGCGAATCGGGGAAGGGGCTCCTACAATGAGCAGTTCTTC. It codes for CASSSRANRGRGSYNEQFF.

This clone was observed a few times. The chain is built from TRBV29-1 and TRBJ1-4, with D unclear. The CDR3 totals 10 residues. The germline V and J ends were trimmed by 7 bases and 4 bases, with 4 bases remaining between them. Germline V gene data show CDR1 as SQVTM and CDR2 as ANQGSEA. The CDR3, as DNA: TGCAGCGGCCTTAATGAAAAACTGTTTTTT. This codes for CSGLNEKLFF.

This clone has just a few counts. The CDR3 here is CASSPPRARGNQPQHF. As DNA, the CDR3 is TGTGCCAGCAGCCCCCCCCGGGCTAGAGGCAATCAGCCCCAGCATTTT. The gene calls are TRBV7-9 and TRBJ1-5; D is uncertain. V dropped 5 bases and J dropped 2 bases, with 16 bases sitting between them. Germline V gene data show CDR1 as SEHNR and CDR2 as FQNEAQ (reference sequence). CDR3 length equals 16 residues.

V usage is TRBV6-6 and J usage is TRBJ1-1; 9 bases are a match to TRBD1. Germline values: CDR1 MNHNY, CDR2 SVGAGI (reference sequence). The CDR3 extends over 15 amino acids. V dropped 7 bases and J dropped 6; count of bases not matched to a gene: 12. The DNA for the CDR3 is TGTGCCAGCACTCCGGGGGGACAGGGACAGGCTGAAGCTTTCTTT. This encodes CASTPGGQGQAEAFF.

This clone was counted a single time. The chain is built from TRBV29-1 and TRBJ1-1, with TRBD1 matching over 7 bases. In germline, CDR1 is SQVTM, CDR2 ANQGSEA. The CDR3 extends over 14 amino acids. The V segment lost 5 bases and the J segment 1 base; nucleotides outside the gene matches: 7. CDR3 coding DNA: TGCAGCGTTTTTGAGGGGGCTGGGAACACTGAAGCTTTCTTT. The encoded protein is CSVFEGAGNTEAFF.

This clone showed up just a few times. The chain recombines TRBV7-3 with TRBJ2-3; 7 bases map to TRBD2. The CDR3 loop spans 15 amino acids. The V gene end was trimmed by 5 bases and the J gene end by 0 bases; junction bases not matched to a gene: 5. Germline V gene sequence: CDR1 SGHTA, CDR2 FQGTGA. The CDR3 DNA sequence: TGTGCCAGCAGCCCTAGCGGCCATAGCACAGATACGCAGTATTTT. Protein product: CASSPSGHSTDTQYF.

The chain is built from TRBV18 and TRBJ2-7; D is perhaps TRBD1 (6 bases). Looked up from germline, CDR1 is KGHSH and CDR2 is LQKENI. V was pared by 6 bases and J by 4 bases, with 16 bases between. CDR3 length equals 14 residues. The CDR3 sequence: CASSKGTSLYEQYV. The CDR3 DNA sequence: TGTGCCAGCTCGAAGGGGACAAGCCTTTACGAGCAGTACGTC.

This clone occurred a few times. The rearrangement uses TRBV6-5 and TRBJ2-2; TRBD2 might be the D (6 bases). The germline V and J ends were trimmed by 6 bases and 5 bases, with 13 bases remaining between them. Germline V gene data show CDR1 as MNHEY and CDR2 as SVGAGI. The CDR3 contains 14 residues. The CDR3 region has the DNA TGTGCCAGCAGACTCGGGGGAGCGACCGGGGAGCTGTTTTTT. This gives the protein CASRLGGATGELFF.

This clone was counted between two and nine times. The chain combines TRBV6-1 with TRBJ2-1; D may be TRBD1 (6 bases). Germline V gives CDR1 MNHNS, CDR2 SASEGT. The CDR3 sequence is 15 residues long. V was pared by 5 bases and J by 2 bases, with 13 bases between. The CDR3 reads CASSPTQGPYNEQFF. The CDR3 coding sequence is TGTGCCAGCAGTCCGACGCAGGGGCCCTACAATGAGCAGTTCTTC.

The chain uses TRBV5-1 and TRBJ1-4; 8 bases agree with TRBD1. Trimming removed 3 bases from V and 8 bases from J; junction bases left unmatched: 12. The CDR3 is 16 residues long. Looked up from germline, CDR1 is SGHRS and CDR2 is YFSETQ. The CDR3 loop reads CASSSGDRGGREKLFF. Written as DNA, the CDR3 is TGCGCCAGCAGCTCGGGAGACAGGGGAGGAAGGGAAAAACTGTTTTTT.

The rearrangement uses TRBV2 and TRBJ2-1, with D perhaps matching TRBD2 (5 bases). The CDR3 sequence is 14 residues long. Germline V gene lookup returns CDR1 SNHLY and CDR2 FYNNEI. V was shortened by 8 bases and J by 6 bases, with 17 bases between the two germline ends. The CDR3 DNA is TGTGCCAGCCCGAGAGGGCCCGACTCCAATGAGCAGTTCTTC. Protein sequence: CASPRGPDSNEQFF.

This clone was observed many times. The V gene is TRBV25-1, the J gene TRBJ2-7, with unresolved D. Germline V gene lookup returns CDR1 MGHDK and CDR2 SYGVNS. The length of the CDR3 is 13 residues. Trimming left V 5 bases short and J 0 bases short, with 8 bases between. The CDR3 DNA follows: TGTGCCAGCAGTTCCAGTGTCTCCTACGAGCAGTACTTC. This sequence encodes CASSSSVSYEQYF.

This clone was detected only a few times. Its ends do not fully match the called genes, so a read error is possible. The rearrangement links TRBV5-5 to TRBJ1-6; TRBD1 is a possible D gene (6 bases). Germline values: CDR1 SGHKS, CDR2 YYEKEE (reference sequence). This CDR3 has 18 residues. This CDR3 is CASSQETTGFSDNSPLHF. CDR3 coding DNA: TGCGCCAGCAGCCAAGAAACGACAGGATTCTCAGATAATTCACCCCTCCACTTT.

This clone was observed at least ten times. The chain is built from TRBV10-3 and TRBJ2-3, with TRBD1 matching 7 bases. The CDR3 is made up of 13 amino acids. V shed 8 bases, J shed 1 base, and the junction held 3 bases outside the gene matches. The germline V gene encodes CDR1 ENHRY and CDR2 SYGVKD. Here the CDR3 DNA reads TGTGCCATCGCCGGACAGGGCACAGATACGCAGTATTTT. Its protein product is CAIAGQGTDTQYF.

This clone was seen ten or more times. This sequence joins TRBV9 and TRBJ2-1; 11 bases line up with TRBD2. Germline V gives CDR1 SGDLS, CDR2 YYNGEE. V was pared by 3 bases and J by 8 bases, with 13 bases of the junction left unmatched. This CDR3 has 17 amino acids. The CDR3 loop reads CASSARGGLAATHEQFF. CDR3 DNA sequence: TGTGCCAGCAGCGCGAGGGGGGGACTAGCGGCCACCCATGAGCAGTTCTTC.

This chain uses TRBV11-3 with TRBJ2-5, with D uncertain. This CDR3 has 13 residues. Trimming removed 5 bases at V and 4 bases at J, with 11 bases between. The V gene's germline CDR1 is SGHNT and CDR2 YENEEA. The DNA of the CDR3 is TGTGCCAGCAGCCCCCGGTTGTCAGAGACCCAGTACTTC. Amino acid sequence: CASSPRLSETQYF.

In its sample, this clone was seen a few times. V is TRBV7-2 and J is TRBJ2-1, with 9 bases identical to TRBD2. Germline lookup yields CDR1 SGHTA and CDR2 FQGNSA. J lost 13 bases, V lost 4 bases, and 5 bases had no gene match. This CDR3 region has 12 residues. CDR3 protein: CASSSGLANQFF. As DNA, the CDR3 is TGTGCCAGCAGCTCGGGACTAGCAAACCAGTTCTTC.

There are a few counts of this clone. J is TRBJ1-4 and V is TRBV7-2; TRBD1 aligns across 9 bases. J was trimmed by 5 bases and V by 5 bases; bases with no gene match: 6. Germline CDR1 reads SGHTA; CDR2 reads FQGNSA. The CDR3 contains 15 residues. CDR3 bases: TGTGCCAGCAGCCGGTCCGGGACAGGGAATGAAAAACTGTTTTTT. Translated, it gives CASSRSGTGNEKLFF. Complete variable domain (other parts from reference TRBV7-2 and TRBJ1-4): GAGVSQSPSNKVTEKGKDVELRCDPISGHTALYWYRQSLGQGLEFLIYFQGNSAPDKSGLPSDRFSAERTGGSVSTLTIQRTQQEDSAVYLCASSRSGTGNEKLFFGSGTQLSVL.

The CDR3 reads CASSLEISGSYEQYF. CDR3 DNA: TGTGCCAGCAGCTTAGAAATTTCCGGCAGCTACGAGCAGTACTTC. This sequence joins TRBV7-2 and TRBJ2-7, with D unclear. CDR3 length: 15 residues. Germline V lookup: CDR1 SGHTA, CDR2 FQGNSA. V lost 1 base to trimming and J lost 3 bases, with 13 bases between them. Supplemented by reference TRBV7-2 and TRBJ2-7, the full variable domain reads GAGVSQSPSNKVTEKGKDVELRCDPISGHTALYWYRQSLGQGLEFLIYFQGNSAPDKSGLPSDRFSAERTGGSVSTLTIQRTQQEDSAVYLCASSLEISGSYEQYFGPGTRLTVT.

The rearrangement links TRBV6-1 to TRBJ1-2; 8 bases line up with TRBD1. The V gene end was trimmed by 5 bases and the J gene end by 4 bases; junction bases not matched to a gene: 9. CDR3 length: 15 residues. The germline CDR1 and CDR2 sequences are MNHNS and SASEGT. In DNA, the CDR3 is TGTGCCAGCAGTCCCCGTGGACAGGGTGGCTATGGCTACACCTTC. Protein product: CASSPRGQGGYGYTF.

The sample holds a few counts of this clone. The V and J genes are TRBV5-1 and TRBJ2-3; TRBD2 matches at 13 bases. CDR1 and CDR2 from the germline V gene are SGHRS and YFSETQ. This CDR3 is 17 amino acids long. The junction had 9 bases not matched to a gene; V was cut back by 4 bases and J by 4 bases. This CDR3 reads CASSGYGTSGGADTQYF. CDR3 coding DNA: TGCGCCAGCAGCGGCTATGGTACTAGCGGGGGGGCAGATACGCAGTATTTT. The whole variable domain, remainder taken from reference TRBV5-1 and TRBJ2-3, is KAGVTQTPRYLIKTRGQQVTLSCSPISGHRSVSWYQQTPGQGLQFLFEYFSETQRNKGNFPGRFSGRQFSNSRSEMNVSTLELGDSALYLCASSGYGTSGGADTQYFGPGTRLTVL.